These T cell receptor beta chains were read from a single sample in a study of molecular identifiers for immune sequencing clone quantification. TCRdb analysed the PCR reads with MiXCR anew, one entry per CDR3 protein. Of more than 95,000 distinct CDR3 sequences detected, 20% to 30% appear once; the ten largest clones hold around 0.92%. Sequencing used naive CD8+ T cells from blood, with Jurkat cell RNA spiked in. The source is a human donor in good health. Some libraries in this study had Jurkat cell RNA spiked in. Both conserved end residues are part of each CDR3. Each record gives: V gene, D gene, clone size, J gene, CDR3 protein, CDR3 DNA. D genes are given only for firm matches. The size entry is marked missing in some rows and otherwise reads once, few, many or a size class.

v_gene: TRBV4-3; d_gene: -; abundance: few; j_gene: TRBJ2-1; CDR3aa: CASSQDVEDVPYNEQFF; CDR3nt: TGCGCCAGCAGCCAAGATGTAGAGGATGTACCCTACAATGAGCAGTTCTTC
v_gene: TRBV7-2; d_gene: -; abundance: many; j_gene: TRBJ1-1; CDR3aa: CASRTWLNTEAFF; CDR3nt: TGTGCCAGCAGAACTTGGCTGAACACTGAAGCTTTCTTT
v_gene: TRBV27; d_gene: -; abundance: many; j_gene: TRBJ2-7; CDR3aa: CASSLQGTVEQYF; CDR3nt: TGTGCCAGCAGTTTACAGGGGACGGTCGAGCAGTACTTC
v_gene: TRBV4-1; d_gene: -; abundance: -; j_gene: TRBJ1-1; CDR3aa: CSSSQDPVDGEAFF; CDR3nt: TGTTCCAGCAGCCAAGATCCGGTAGACGGGGAAGCTTTCTTT
v_gene: TRBV7-2; d_gene: -; abundance: -; j_gene: TRBJ2-1; CDR3aa: CASSLPPNLSRFF; CDR3nt: TGTGCCAGCAGCCTCCCCCCTAACTTATCGCGGTTCTTC
v_gene: TRBV20-1; d_gene: -; abundance: -; j_gene: TRBJ1-2; CDR3aa: CSARDTGWGDYGYTF; CDR3nt: TGCAGTGCTAGAGATACGGGGTGGGGGGATTATGGCTACACCTTC
v_gene: TRBV3-2; d_gene: -; abundance: many; j_gene: TRBJ2-4; CDR3aa: CASSQDPPAGSIQYF; CDR3nt: TGTGCCAGCAGCCAAGATCCCCCTGCGGGGAGCATTCAGTACTTC
v_gene: TRBV7-9; d_gene: -; abundance: -; j_gene: TRBJ2-2; CDR3aa: CASNLGGELFF; CDR3nt: TGTGCCAGCAATCTTGGCGGGGAGCTGTTTTTT
v_gene: TRBV4-1; d_gene: -; abundance: many; j_gene: TRBJ1-1; CDR3aa: CASSQDGGEPTEAFF; CDR3nt: TGCGCCAGCAGCCAAGATGGCGGGGAACCCACTGAAGCTTTCTTT
v_gene: TRBV4-2; d_gene: -; abundance: -; j_gene: TRBJ2-7; CDR3aa: CASSQAFGLVYEQYF; CDR3nt: TGTGCCAGCAGCCAAGCTTTTGGACTTGTGTACGAGCAGTACTTC
v_gene: TRBV20-1; d_gene: -; abundance: few; j_gene: TRBJ2-1; CDR3aa: CSASFRLSGNEQFF; CDR3nt: TGCAGTGCTAGTTTCCGTCTTTCCGGCAATGAGCAGTTCTTC
v_gene: TRBV15; d_gene: TRBD2; abundance: few; j_gene: TRBJ2-7; CDR3aa: CATSRSGLAYEQYF; CDR3nt: TGTGCCACCAGCAGATCGGGACTAGCGTACGAGCAGTACTTC
v_gene: TRBV25-1; d_gene: -; abundance: few; j_gene: TRBJ1-2; CDR3aa: CASSERGGYTF; CDR3nt: TGTGCCAGCAGTGAAAGAGGAGGCTACACCTTC
v_gene: TRBV30; d_gene: TRBD1; abundance: few; j_gene: TRBJ2-1; CDR3aa: CAWSVLGQPYNEQFF; CDR3nt: TGTGCCTGGAGTGTCCTGGGACAGCCCTACAATGAGCAGTTCTTC
v_gene: TRBV4-3; d_gene: -; abundance: many; j_gene: TRBJ2-4; CDR3aa: CASSPGLMGIAKNIQYF; CDR3nt: TGCGCCAGCAGCCCGGGTCTTATGGGGATAGCCAAAAACATTCAGTACTTC
v_gene: TRBV15; d_gene: TRBD1; abundance: many; j_gene: TRBJ1-1; CDR3aa: CATAGQGATEAFF; CDR3nt: TGTGCCACCGCGGGACAGGGGGCAACTGAAGCTTTCTTT